The rows below give T cell receptor delta chains drawn from one sample of a study of gamma-delta chains in newborns, infants, children. TCRdb fed the reads to CATT. The sample holds roughly 5,200 delta-chain clones, 5.2% seen once. Sequenced material: blood. The receptors originated from a child who was a newborn, infant or young child, either healthy, febrile or measles-vaccinated (not recorded which). CDR3s include the opening cysteine and the closing phenylalanine or tryptophan. The order of the fields is clone size, V gene, CDR3 protein. Size tells how often a clone was seen (once, few, many) or the class of an expanded clone, and some rows leave it out.

size: few
V: TRDV2
CDR3: CACDVMTGGFYTDKLIF

size: medium-sized
V: TRDV2
CDR3: CACDTGPPLSGWDTRQMFF

size: few
V: TRDV2
CDR3: CACDTFSGGRSWDTRQMFF

size: medium-sized
V: TRDV2
CDR3: CACDTAAASSWDTRQMFF

size: -
V: TRDV2
CDR3: CACDTLTKPDKLIF

size: few
V: TRDV2
CDR3: CACEALLGDTSDKLIF

size: few
V: TRAV29/DV5
CDR3: CAASLLFWDTDKLIF

size: few
V: TRDV2
CDR3: CACDVLGVKRTAQPFF

size: few
V: TRDV2
CDR3: CACDNTGGSPSSWDTRQMFF

size: medium-sized
V: TRDV2
CDR3: CACDSWGDTPSSWDTRQMFF

size: -
V: TRDV2
CDR3: CACDTAAGGIKADKPIF

size: few
V: TRDV3
CDR3: CALYVILPLGDPGATDKLIF

size: few
V: TRDV2
CDR3: CACDHVPALPLLGQGLEGAPNGKLIF

size: medium-sized
V: TRDV2
CDR3: CACDRLGDTETDKLIF

size: few
V: TRDV2
CDR3: CACDTADTGGYASWDTRQMFF

size: few
V: TRDV1
CDR3: CALGELVPQSHGDKLIF

size: -
V: TRDV2
CDR3: CACDRLGDIGAWDTRQMFF

size: few
V: TRDV2
CDR3: CACDTVLSLSGGRRYTDKLIF

size: medium-sized
V: TRDV2
CDR3: CACDTVEAGGSVLTAQLFF

size: few
V: TRDV2
CDR3: CACDTAGALGKEYTDKLIF

size: medium-sized
V: TRDV2
CDR3: CACDALGDSSSWDTRQMFF

size: medium-sized
V: TRDV2
CDR3: CACDTVPAIYTDKLIF

size: -
V: TRDV2
CDR3: CACDRLGDPGLTAQLFF

size: medium-sized
V: TRDV2
CDR3: CACDTGWGSYSLDTRQMFF

size: -
V: TRDV1
CDR3: CALGDEFPGWGPQGALTAQLFF

size: -
V: TRDV2
CDR3: CACDTVAQTGGADKLIF

size: few
V: TRDV2
CDR3: CACDILPTDWGTLTDKLIF

size: medium-sized
V: TRDV2
CDR3: CACDPLGSTSVHTDKLIF

size: -
V: TRDV2
CDR3: CACDTLTLTGGANTDKLIF

size: medium-sized
V: TRDV1
CDR3: CALGETAYWGIMYTDKLIF

size: medium-sized
V: TRDV2
CDR3: CACDTTGGSWDTRQMFF

size: few
V: TRDV2
CDR3: CACDPVLGDTRNQYTDKLIF

size: medium-sized
V: TRDV2
CDR3: CACDPVLGDTGSWDTRQMFF

size: -
V: TRDV1
CDR3: CALGELVPSLPYLELIF

size: medium-sized
V: TRDV2
CDR3: CACDTVLGDPSLSWDTRQMFF

size: -
V: TRDV2
CDR3: CACDTVEITGGFGADRLIF

size: few
V: TRDV1
CDR3: CALGELIRTFNWGIYTDKLIF

size: -
V: TRDV2
CDR3: CACDQLGDPNYTDKLIF

size: -
V: TRAV38-2/DV8
CDR3: CAYRSAGNTDPLMGDTQFGTDKLIF

size: medium-sized
V: TRDV2
CDR3: CACDTVGETAQLFF

size: few
V: TRDV2
CDR3: CACDTVLGDTGTAQLFF

size: -
V: TRDV2
CDR3: CACDPVLGDLSTDKLIF

size: few
V: TRDV2
CDR3: CACDTGSLLGDTSGARDTRQMFF

size: medium-sized
V: TRDV2
CDR3: CACDNWGIQGDKLIF

size: few
V: TRDV2
CDR3: CACDALGDTRNTDKRIF

size: medium-sized
V: TRDV2
CDR3: CACDPLVGDTRDTDKLIF

size: few
V: TRDV2
CDR3: CACDVLGDTWDTRQMFF

size: few
V: TRDV2
CDR3: CACDTVLGGSRYTDKPIF

size: medium-sized
V: TRDV2
CDR3: CACDAILGDSRTDKLIF

size: few
V: TRDV2
CDR3: CACDTLGSGFTDKLIF

size: few
V: TRDV3
CDR3: CATPGSLRGIRALIF

size: -
V: TRDV2
CDR3: CACDTVGGRSSWDTRQVFF

size: few
V: TRDV1
CDR3: CALGLLQRDWGIHADKLIF

size: large
V: TRDV2
CDR3: CACDTATGGYQPAWDTRQMFF